The 18 T cell receptor beta chains below were found in one sample sequenced in a study of blood T cell repertoires in COVID-19 (dated by TCRdb to between 2020 and 2021). The library was produced with the immunoSEQ multiplex PCR assay. Entries here come from immuneACCESS through TCRdb and include only in-frame sequences with V and J called. Some clones fail to appear in such tables; in the studies checked, an unresolved V gene covers under half of the shortfall, and the cause of the remainder is unknown. The sample table shows 100,000 to 120,000 clones, and about 85% are seen once. Clones ranked in the top ten supply about 3% of the sample. Material: peripheral blood. Receptor source: a man between 40 and 49 years old with acute or convalescent COVID-19.

This rearrangement joins TRBV30 to TRBJ2-7, with 8 bases that match TRBD1. The CDR3 is 13 residues long. The germline V gene encodes CDR1 GTSNPN and CDR2 SVGIG (reference sequence). With V trimmed by 3 bases and J by 6 bases, 7 bases remained unmatched. The CDR3 spells CAWRDQGAGEQYF. The CDR3 DNA reads TGTGCCTGGAGGGATCAGGGGGCTGGCGAGCAGTACTTC.

The chain employs TRBV7-3 and TRBJ1-1, with 7 bases matching TRBD1. Trimming at V came to 5 bases and at J to 4 bases, leaving 4 bases not matched to a gene. The CDR3 is 13 residues long. Germline CDR1 SGHTA, CDR2 FQGTGA. The CDR3 coding sequence is TGTGCCAGCAGCACCACAGGGGCCACTGAAGCTTTCTTT. Protein: CASSTTGATEAFF.

The chain links TRBV19 to TRBJ1-6, with a tentative D call TRBD1 (6 bases). Per germline, CDR1 LNHDA and CDR2 SQIVND (reference sequence). This CDR3 region has 17 residues. The DNA for the CDR3 is TGTGCGAAGATGACAGGATTTCAGGGGCCATATAATTCACCCCTCCACTTT. Translation: CAKMTGFQGPYNSPLHF. The whole variable domain, filled in from reference TRBV19 and TRBJ1-6, reads DGGITQSPKYLFRKEGQNVTLSCEQNLNHDAMYWYRQDPGQGLRLIYYSQIVNDFQKGDIAEGYSVSREKKESFPLTVTSAQKNPTAFYLCAKMTGFQGPYNSPLHFGNGTRLTVT.

V gene TRBV4-1 combines with J gene TRBJ2-1; 12 bases align to TRBD2. Germline V gives CDR1 MGHRA, CDR2 YSYEKL. This CDR3 spans 15 amino acids. Trimming took 2 bases from V and 6 from J; bases not matched to a gene: 2. The CDR3 region has the DNA TGCGCCAGCAGCCAACTAGCGGGGGGGGGCAATGAGCAGTTCTTC. This gives the protein CASSQLAGGGNEQFF.

This clone has a single count. The J gene is TRBJ2-3, the V gene TRBV10-3, with 13 bases aligning to TRBD2. CDR1 is ENHRY and CDR2 is SYGVKD in the germline V gene. V trimming: 10 bases; J trimming: 6 bases; junction bases outside the gene matches: 13. The CDR3 spans 16 residues. The CDR3 region has the DNA TGTGCCACCCGCGGACTAGCGGGGGCCTTGGTTGATACGCAGTATTTT. Protein: CATRGLAGALVDTQYF.

The chain recombines TRBV6-5 with TRBJ2-7; TRBD1 matches 9 bases. CDR1 is MNHEY, CDR2 SVGAGI, per germline. Trimming at V came to 6 bases and at J to 0 bases, leaving 3 bases not matched to a gene. The CDR3 has 14 residues. The CDR3 is CASRPTGGSYEQYF. DNA for the CDR3: TGTGCCAGCAGGCCGACAGGGGGCTCCTACGAGCAGTACTTC.

This clone has a handful of counts. The V gene is TRBV7-9, the J gene TRBJ1-2, with D unclear. CDR1 and CDR2 (germline): SEHNR, FQNEAQ (reference sequence). V shed 2 bases and J shed 3 bases, with 16 bases lying between them. This CDR3 is built from 16 residues. The CDR3 is CASSLLGVLKDYGYTF. In nucleotides, the CDR3 is TGTGCCAGCAGCTTACTCGGGGTATTAAAAGACTATGGCTACACCTTC.

This chain's CDR3 is CASSESGQPGSPLHF. Written as DNA, the CDR3 is TGCGCCAGCAGTGAGTCGGGACAGCCTGGTTCACCCCTCCACTTT. This chain links TRBV10-1 with TRBJ1-6; 7 nucleotides agree with TRBD1. The J segment lost 9 bases and the V segment lost 0 bases, leaving 5 bases of the junction unmatched. The germline CDR1 and CDR2 sequences are WNHNN and SYGVQD (reference sequence). The CDR3 runs to 15 residues.

The chain is built from TRBV19 and TRBJ2-5; 9 nucleotides agree with TRBD2. Germline V CDR1 and CDR2: LNHDA, SQIVND (reference sequence). V was clipped by 3 bases and J by 5 bases; unmatched bases: 10. This CDR3 contains 16 residues. The CDR3 sequence: CASSIERGVSWETQYF. The DNA of the CDR3 is TGTGCCAGTAGTATCGAGCGGGGGGTATCGTGGGAGACCCAGTACTTC.

This sequence joins TRBV5-4 and TRBJ1-3; no clear D. CDR3 length: 15 residues. The germline V gene has CDR1 SGHNT and CDR2 YYREEE (reference sequence). Trimming removed 3 bases from V and 0 bases from J, with 10 bases in between. The CDR3 sequence: CASSSKASSGNTIYF. The CDR3 DNA reads as TGTGCCAGCAGCTCTAAGGCTAGCTCTGGAAACACCATATATTTT.

The table lists this clone with a few counts. V and J are TRBV7-3 and TRBJ2-7, with D possibly being TRBD2 (6 bases). This CDR3 has 14 residues. Germline CDR1 and CDR2: SGHTA and FQGTGA. V was shortened by 5 bases and J by 3 bases, with 14 bases between the two germline ends. The CDR3 loop is CASSPSPGLYEQYF. Here the CDR3 DNA reads TGTGCCAGCAGCCCTTCCCCGGGACTCTACGAGCAGTACTTC.

The chain joins TRBV6-1 to TRBJ1-5; 7 bases agree with TRBD1. CDR3 length: 16 amino acids. CDR1 is MNHNS, CDR2 SASEGT, per germline. Unmatched junction bases numbered 3, after V lost 1 base and J lost 0 bases. CDR3 residues: CASSEDGTDSNQPQHF. CDR3 DNA: TGTGCCAGCAGTGAAGACGGGACAGATAGCAATCAGCCCCAGCATTTT.

The genes are TRBV5-1 and TRBJ1-5; no definite D call. The CDR3 is 13 residues long. Trimming pared 0 bases from V and 4 bases from J, leaving 5 bases between. The germline V gene encodes CDR1 SGHRS and CDR2 YFSETQ. CDR3 nucleotides: TGCGCCAGCAGCTTGGACAGTAATCAGCCCCAGCATTTT. Its protein is CASSLDSNQPQHF.

This chain joins TRBV5-5 and TRBJ2-6; D is possibly TRBD2 (7 bases). Trimming removed 4 bases from V and 0 bases from J, with 17 bases in between. The germline V gene encodes CDR1 SGHKS and CDR2 YYEKEE (reference sequence). The CDR3 sequence is 18 residues long. The CDR3 loop is CASSPGGYRASGANVLTF. The CDR3 DNA reads as TGTGCCAGCAGCCCCGGGGGGTACAGGGCCTCTGGGGCCAACGTCCTGACTTTC.

The chain has TRBV27 and TRBJ2-7; 7 bases fit TRBD2. The CDR3 spans 14 residues. CDR1 is MNHEY and CDR2 is SMNVEV in the germline V gene (reference sequence). J gave up 3 bases and V 3 bases, and 5 bases lay outside the gene matches. This CDR3 reads CASSLGGAYYEQYF. The CDR3 DNA is TGTGCCAGCAGTTTGGGAGGGGCTTACTACGAGCAGTACTTC.

V usage is TRBV15 and J usage is TRBJ1-4, with D unresolved. CDR1 and CDR2 from the germline V gene are LNHNV and YYDKDF (reference sequence). V was cut by 0 bases and J by 0 bases, with 8 bases left in between. CDR3 length: 16 residues. The CDR3, as DNA: TGTGCCACCAGCAGAGATATATTTGCAACTAATGAAAAACTGTTTTTT. As protein: CATSRDIFATNEKLFF.

CDR3 loop: CASSMRSVANTEAFF. The CDR3 bases are TGTGCCAGTAGTATGAGGTCCGTCGCTAACACTGAAGCTTTCTTT. The chain couples TRBV19 to TRBJ1-1, with D unclear. The V end lost 3 bases, the J end lost 2 bases, and 13 bases lay between the germline ends. This CDR3 is 15 amino acids long. Germline CDR1 reads LNHDA; CDR2 reads SQIVND (reference sequence).

The chain couples TRBV6-5 to TRBJ1-2; 8 bases agree with TRBD1. The CDR3 length is 14 residues. After removal of 6 bases from V and 3 bases from J, the junction contained 6 bases not matched to a gene. Germline CDR1 and CDR2: MNHEY and SVGAGI. The CDR3, as DNA: TGTGCCAGCAGGCTGGGACAGGTAGACTATGGCTACACCTTC. Amino acid sequence: CASRLGQVDYGYTF.